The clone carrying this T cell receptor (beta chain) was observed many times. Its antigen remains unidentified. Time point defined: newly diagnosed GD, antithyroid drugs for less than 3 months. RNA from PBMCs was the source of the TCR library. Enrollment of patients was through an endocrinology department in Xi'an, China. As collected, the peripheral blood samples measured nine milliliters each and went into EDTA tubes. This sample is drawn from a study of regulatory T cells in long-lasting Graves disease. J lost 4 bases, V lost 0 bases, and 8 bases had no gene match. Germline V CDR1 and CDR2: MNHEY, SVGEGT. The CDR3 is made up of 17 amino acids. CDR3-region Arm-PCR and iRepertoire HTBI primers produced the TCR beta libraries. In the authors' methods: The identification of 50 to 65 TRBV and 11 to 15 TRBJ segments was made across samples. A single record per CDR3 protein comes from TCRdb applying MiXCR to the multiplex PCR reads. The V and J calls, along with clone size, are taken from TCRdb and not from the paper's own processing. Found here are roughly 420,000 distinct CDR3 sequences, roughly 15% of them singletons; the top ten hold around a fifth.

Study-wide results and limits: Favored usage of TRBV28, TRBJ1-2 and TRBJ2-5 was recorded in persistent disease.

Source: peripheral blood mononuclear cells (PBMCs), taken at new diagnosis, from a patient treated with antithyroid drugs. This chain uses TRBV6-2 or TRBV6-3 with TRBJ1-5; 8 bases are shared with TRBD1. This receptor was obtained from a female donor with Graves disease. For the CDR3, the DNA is TGTGCCAGCAGTTACTCAAGGACAGGGAAGAGGAATCAGCCCCAGCATTTT. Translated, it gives CASSYSRTGKRNQPQHF.